The 14 T cell receptor beta chains below were found in one sample sequenced in a study of T-cell memory formation after mild COVID-19. TCRdb reprocessed the 5' RACE reads via MiXCR and lists one record per CDR3 protein. The sample carries about 270,000 distinct CDR3 sequences, 15% to 20% recorded once. What was sequenced was PBMCs or a T cell subset sorted from them (not recorded which). These receptors were taken from a man aged 18 to 29 who had mild COVID-19 (a few samples of this study predate the infection). Cell type and time point are not known.

This clonotype turned up a few times. V usage is TRBV20-1 and J usage is TRBJ1-6; no reliable D call. The CDR3 totals 12 residues. Germline V gene lookup returns CDR1 DFQATT and CDR2 SNEGSKA (reference sequence). Trimming stripped 0 bases from V and 9 bases from J, with 6 bases between. CDR3 sequence: CSARDLGSPLHF. The DNA for the CDR3 is TGCAGTGCTAGAGATTTGGGTTCACCCCTCCACTTT.

The CDR3 reads CASSLPHLGGNQETQYF. CDR3 in DNA: TGTGCCAGCAGTCTCCCCCATTTGGGTGGGAACCAAGAGACCCAGTACTTC. The chain combines TRBV28 with TRBJ2-5; D is unclear. The germline V gene encodes CDR1 MDHEN and CDR2 SYDVKM. The CDR3 extends over 17 amino acids. V was cut by 5 bases and J by 0 bases, with 19 bases left in between.

This clonotype was seen only a few times. The J gene is TRBJ2-7, the V gene TRBV7-2; TRBD2 agrees at 12 bases. The J segment lost 6 bases and the V segment lost 2 bases, leaving 2 bases of the junction unmatched. CDR1 is SGHTA, CDR2 FQGNSA, per germline. The CDR3 has 14 amino acids. The CDR3 reads CASSLLAGGPEQYV. CDR3 DNA sequence: TGTGCCAGCAGCTTACTAGCGGGGGGGCCCGAGCAGTACGTC.

This clonotype was observed a handful of times. This chain uses TRBV6-4 with TRBJ1-5, with D hard to call. The V gene's germline CDR1 is MRHNA and CDR2 SNTAGT. This CDR3 spans 13 amino acids. V lost 4 bases and J lost 3, with 7 bases in between. CDR3 residues: CASSVEPNQPQHF. In DNA, the CDR3 is TGTGCCAGCAGTGTCGAGCCCAATCAGCCCCAGCATTTT.

The chain recombines TRBV29-1 with TRBJ2-5, with 7 nucleotides matching TRBD1. The CDR3 length is 13 residues. Trimming cost V 1 base and J 6 bases; bases outside gene matches: 5. Germline V gives CDR1 SQVTM, CDR2 ANQGSEA. The CDR3 sequence: CSVEGPGQKTQYF. DNA of the CDR3: TGCAGCGTTGAAGGCCCGGGACAGAAGACCCAGTACTTC.

This chain links TRBV7-3 with TRBJ2-1; 12 bases are a match to TRBD2. Germline CDR1 reads SGHTA; CDR2 reads FQGTGA. The CDR3 is made up of 18 amino acids. The V and J ends lost 2 bases and 3 bases, in that order; junction bases with no gene match: 8. The CDR3 sequence is CASSLVLAGGPGYNEQFF. CDR3 in DNA: TGTGCCAGCAGCTTAGTGCTAGCGGGGGGGCCCGGCTACAATGAGCAGTTCTTC.

This clonotype was seen more than once but under ten times. The chain combines TRBV7-2 with TRBJ1-1; D is undetermined. Deletions cut 8 bases from V and 1 base from J, with 14 bases between. The CDR3 runs to 14 residues. Germline V gene sequence: CDR1 SGHTA, CDR2 FQGNSA. The CDR3 DNA is TGTGCCAGCTTCCTAATGGCGGGGAACACTGAAGCTTTCTTT. Protein product: CASFLMAGNTEAFF.

This chain joins TRBV4-1 and TRBJ2-7; either TRBD1 or TRBD2 may fit D (5 bases each). Trimming took 1 base from V and 1 from J, leaving 20 bases between them. The germline V gene encodes CDR1 MGHRA and CDR2 YSYEKL. This CDR3 has 18 residues. In nucleotides, the CDR3 is TGCGCCAGCAGCCAAGGACCTCCTGTGACAGTAGCGTCCTACGAGCAGTACTTC. It yields the protein CASSQGPPVTVASYEQYF.

This clonotype was detected only a few times. Here the CDR3 DNA reads TGTGCCAGCAGCTCGTGGACTAGCGGGGGGTCCGGGGAGCTGTTTTTT. It translates to CASSSWTSGGSGELFF. This chain uses TRBV11-3 with TRBJ2-2, with 14 bases fitting TRBD2. V lost 4 bases and J lost 6; bases outside the gene matches: 4. The germline V gene has CDR1 SGHNT and CDR2 YENEEA. The CDR3 covers 16 residues.

This clonotype occurred a few times. The J gene is TRBJ1-1, the V gene TRBV20-1; D remains unclear. With 7 bases removed from V and 0 bases from J, the gap between germline ends came to 15 bases. The CDR3 sequence is 14 residues long. Germline CDR1 is DFQATT and CDR2 is SNEGSKA (reference sequence). CDR3 DNA: TGCAGTGGGGAGGGTGAGGGAGTGAACACTGAAGCTTTCTTT. Amino acid sequence: CSGEGEGVNTEAFF.

A few counts support this clonotype. This chain links TRBV7-2 with TRBJ2-4, with 9 positions matching TRBD1. J was trimmed by 6 bases and V by 5 bases; bases with no gene match: 5. Germline V lookup: CDR1 SGHTA, CDR2 FQGNSA. The CDR3 contains 14 residues. This chain's CDR3 is CASSLTGGSNIQYF. Here the CDR3 DNA reads TGTGCCAGCAGCCTGACAGGGGGATCAAACATTCAGTACTTC.

The genes are TRBV5-1 and TRBJ1-5; TRBD1 is a possible D gene (6 bases). This CDR3 is 15 amino acids long. The germline gives CDR1 SGHRS, CDR2 YFSETQ. V shed 0 bases and J shed 5 bases, with 12 bases lying between them. The CDR3 sequence: CASSLGLGGDQPQHF. CDR3 DNA: TGCGCCAGCAGCTTGGGTCTTGGGGGCGATCAGCCCCAGCATTTT.

This clonotype was detected a few times. V usage is TRBV9 and J usage is TRBJ1-6; D is uncertain. Trimming stripped 0 bases from V and 8 bases from J, with 9 bases between. CDR1 is SGDLS, CDR2 YYNGEE, per germline. The CDR3 totals 14 residues. The CDR3 reads CASSVDGRDSPLHF. CDR3 DNA sequence: TGTGCCAGCAGCGTAGACGGCCGGGATTCACCCCTCCACTTT.

The V gene is TRBV18, the J gene TRBJ2-6; D gene uncertain. The germline V gene has CDR1 KGHSH and CDR2 LQKENI. The CDR3 runs to 15 residues. The V end lost 2 bases, the J end lost 0 bases, and 5 bases lay between the germline ends. The CDR3 loop reads CASSPASSGANVLTF. The DNA of the CDR3 is TGTGCCAGCTCACCAGCAAGCTCTGGGGCCAACGTCCTGACTTTC.